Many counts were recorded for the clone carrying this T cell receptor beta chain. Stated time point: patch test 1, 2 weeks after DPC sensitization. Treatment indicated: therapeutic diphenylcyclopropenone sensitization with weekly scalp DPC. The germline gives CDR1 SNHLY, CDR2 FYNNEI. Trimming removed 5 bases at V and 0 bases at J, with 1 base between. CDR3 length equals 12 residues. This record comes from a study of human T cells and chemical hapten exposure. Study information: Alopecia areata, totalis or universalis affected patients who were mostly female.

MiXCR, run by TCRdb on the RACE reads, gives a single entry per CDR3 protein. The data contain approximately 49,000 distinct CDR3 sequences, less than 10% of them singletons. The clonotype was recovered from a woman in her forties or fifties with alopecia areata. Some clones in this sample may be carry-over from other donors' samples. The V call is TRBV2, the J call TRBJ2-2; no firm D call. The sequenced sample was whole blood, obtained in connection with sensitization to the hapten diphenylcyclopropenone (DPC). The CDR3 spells CASSPNTGELFF. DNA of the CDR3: TGTGCCAGCAGTCCGAACACCGGGGAGCTGTTTTTT.